This T cell receptor (beta chain) was profiled in a study of T cells in Graves' hyperthyroidism and ophthalmopathy (dated by TCRdb to about 2019). Some background on the complete study: TCR V-J signatures able to tell the groups apart were searched for in a discovery cohort of 95 to 100 patients, of whom 40 to 45 had Graves' ophthalmopathy and 57 had stable Graves' hyperthyroidism. After sampling, hyperthyroidism patients received methimazole starting at 30 mg daily, and ophthalmopathy patients received high-dose intravenous methylprednisolone. TCR Vbeta CDR3 sequencing of some 140 peripheral blood samples (43 ophthalmopathy, about 80 hyperthyroidism and roughly 17 progressor patients) is reported in the paper. The 100 or so discovery patients were randomly split 7:3 into training and test sets. In addition, the study compared T-cell repertoires in thyroid tissue and in blood from about 6 Graves' hyperthyroidism patients. Prospective prediction of ophthalmopathy was tested in an independent validation cohort consisting of 18 hyperthyroidism patients and more than 15 patients who later progressed to ophthalmopathy. What the authors observed across the whole study: Most expanded thyroid clonotypes (frequency above 0.001) were also found in blood, which suggests that blood repertoires may mirror thyroid immune responses. In cross-validation, a model built on a 13 V-J signature told ophthalmopathy apart from stable hyperthyroidism with 85% to 90% sensitivity and about 81% specificity, and in testing the same model reached 80%/75%. Sample size was not statistically predetermined, and investigators were not blinded to group allocation. In validation, the model predicted progression to ophthalmopathy a median of approximately 6.3 months before onset, with about 71% sensitivity and about 72% specificity.

The TCR beta CDR3 regions were amplified from RNA transcripts. A first-round RT-PCR of the TCR CDR3 used the HTBI primer set with the Qiagen OneStep RT-PCR kit. Libraries were constructed in a second round of multiplex PCR, after which size selection and purification were carried out. Paired-end sequencing of the libraries was performed with 100 bp reads on an Illumina HiSeq2000. Under the source paper's analysis protocol: Raw data were processed with SOAPnuke, discarding reads with adapters, uncalled bases, mean Phred below 15, or no exact constant-primer or identifier match. COPE v1.2.5 was used to merge high-quality paired reads, and clonotypes were defined as unique nucleotide sequences. MiTCR v1.1 was used to align the clonotypes against IMGT TRBV, TRBD and TRBJ reference segments. Analysis was restricted to V-J combinations with a frequency above 0.0001, which covered 99.2% of repertoires. A TCS score was defined as the ratio between F50 (clonal expansion) and ExV (chaos), using BLOSUM62-based TCRdist between CDR3 peptides within each V-J. Welch's t-statistics and random forest reduced some 510 V-J features to about 13, which were used in a naive Bayes classifier (R e1071). The Morisita-Horn index was used to measure how similar the thyroid and blood repertoires were. TCRdb applied fastp at Q25 and MiXCR to the public reads, then kept only in-frame beta chains. A single entry per CDR3 protein holds the most common genes and DNA from its merged rows. The authors' filters were not applied to this entry. The sample has 660,000 or so distinct CDR3 sequences on record, less than 45% of them singletons. Less than 8.5% of the sample belongs to the ten largest clones.

Any patient with an uncontrolled infection, another autoimmune disease, pregnancy or lactation was excluded. Diagnoses were based on clinical symptoms, serum thyroxine and TRAb, thyroid ultrasound and orbital computed tomography. Total RNA was extracted using Trizol reagent, and RNA quality was assessed on an Agilent 2100 Bioanalyzer. CDR1 and CDR2 were assigned from the germline V gene as MGHDK and SYGVNS. V and J lose 4 bases and 2 bases, and a span of 14 bases separates them. The CDR3 covers 15 residues, taking in both the cysteine and the phenylalanine. Only the CDR3 portion is preserved as DNA: 45 bases, with reading frame beginning at the first base. Turning to this clonotype: No antigen is known for it. Base qualities are not at hand, and no much larger clone is one base apart.

The chain links TRBV25-1 with TRBJ2-5; possibly the D gene is TRBD1, per 5 matching bases. Source material: peripheral blood or thyroid tissue (not recorded which). This clonotype was sampled from an adult man with Graves' disease, either hyperthyroidism or ophthalmopathy (not recorded which). The CDR3: CASSAIDRAQETQYF. In nucleotide form, the sequence is TGTGCCAGCAGTGCTATTGACAGAGCACAAGAGACCCAGTACTTC.